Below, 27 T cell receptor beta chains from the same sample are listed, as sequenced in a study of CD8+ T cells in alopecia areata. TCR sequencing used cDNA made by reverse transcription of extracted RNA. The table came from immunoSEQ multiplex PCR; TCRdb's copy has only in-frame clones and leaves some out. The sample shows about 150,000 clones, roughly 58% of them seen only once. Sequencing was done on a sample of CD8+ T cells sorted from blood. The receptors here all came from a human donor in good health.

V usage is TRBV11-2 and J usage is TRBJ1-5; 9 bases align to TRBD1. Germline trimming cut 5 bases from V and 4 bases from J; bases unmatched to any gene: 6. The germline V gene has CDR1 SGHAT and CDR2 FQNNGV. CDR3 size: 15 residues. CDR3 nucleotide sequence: TGTGCCAGCAGCCCGGGGACAGGGAGTAATCAGCCCCAGCATTTT. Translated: CASSPGTGSNQPQHF.

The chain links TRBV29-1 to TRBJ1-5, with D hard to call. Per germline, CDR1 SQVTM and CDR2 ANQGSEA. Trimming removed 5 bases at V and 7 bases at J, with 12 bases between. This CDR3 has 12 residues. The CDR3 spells CSVRALGQPQHF. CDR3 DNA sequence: TGCAGCGTTCGTGCCCTTGGCCAGCCCCAGCATTTT.

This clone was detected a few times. The CDR3: CSVEGGETLSYNEQFF. The CDR3 nucleotides are TGCAGCGTTGAAGGGGGTGAGACACTCTCCTACAATGAGCAGTTCTTC. This chain uses TRBV29-1 with TRBJ2-1; D gene ambiguous. The CDR3 is 16 residues long. From germline, CDR1 is SQVTM and CDR2 ANQGSEA. Trimming took off 1 base at V and 0 bases at J, with 13 bases between the two ends.

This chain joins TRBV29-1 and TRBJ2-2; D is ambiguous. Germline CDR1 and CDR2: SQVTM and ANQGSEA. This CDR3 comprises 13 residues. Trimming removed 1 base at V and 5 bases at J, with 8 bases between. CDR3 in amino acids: CSVEVFSTGELFF. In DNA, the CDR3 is TGCAGCGTTGAAGTCTTCTCGACCGGGGAGCTGTTTTTT.

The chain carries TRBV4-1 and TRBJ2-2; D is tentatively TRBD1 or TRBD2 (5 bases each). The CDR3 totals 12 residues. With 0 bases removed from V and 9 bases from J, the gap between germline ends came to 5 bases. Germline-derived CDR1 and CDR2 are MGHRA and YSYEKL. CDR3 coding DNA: TGCGCCAGCAGCCAAGAGGGACGGGAGCTGTTTTTT. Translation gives CASSQEGRELFF.

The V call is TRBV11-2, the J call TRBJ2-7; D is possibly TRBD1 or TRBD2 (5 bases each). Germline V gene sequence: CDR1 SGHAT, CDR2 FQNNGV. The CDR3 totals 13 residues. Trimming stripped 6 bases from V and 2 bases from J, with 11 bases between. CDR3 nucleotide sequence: TGTGCCAGCAGTCACCGGGACGCCTACGAGCAGTACTTC. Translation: CASSHRDAYEQYF.

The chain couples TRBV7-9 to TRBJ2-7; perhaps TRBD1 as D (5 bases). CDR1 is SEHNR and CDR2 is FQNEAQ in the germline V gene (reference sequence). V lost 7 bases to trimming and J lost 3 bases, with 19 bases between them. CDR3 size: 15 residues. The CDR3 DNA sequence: TGTGCCAGCACCTCTAGGGGCGACAGCCACTACGAGCAGTACTTC. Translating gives CASTSRGDSHYEQYF.

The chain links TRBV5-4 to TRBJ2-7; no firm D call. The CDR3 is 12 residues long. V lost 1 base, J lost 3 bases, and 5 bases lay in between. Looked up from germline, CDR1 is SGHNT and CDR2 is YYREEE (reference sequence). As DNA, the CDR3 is TGTGCCAGCAGCTTGAACCGCTACGAGCAGTACTTC. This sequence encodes CASSLNRYEQYF.

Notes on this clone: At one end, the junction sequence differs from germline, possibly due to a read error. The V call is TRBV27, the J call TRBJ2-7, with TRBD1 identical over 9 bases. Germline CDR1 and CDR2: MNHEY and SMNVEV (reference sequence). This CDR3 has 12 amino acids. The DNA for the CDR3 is TGTGCCAGCAGTTCCTACAGGGGGCTGTGGTCCTTC. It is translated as CASSSYRGLWSF.

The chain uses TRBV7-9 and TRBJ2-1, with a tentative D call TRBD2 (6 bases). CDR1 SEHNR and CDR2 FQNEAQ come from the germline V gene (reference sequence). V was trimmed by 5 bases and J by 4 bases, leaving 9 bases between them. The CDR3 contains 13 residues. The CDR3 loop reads CASSGGLYNEQFF. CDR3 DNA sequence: TGTGCCAGCAGCGGGGGACTTTACAATGAGCAGTTCTTC.

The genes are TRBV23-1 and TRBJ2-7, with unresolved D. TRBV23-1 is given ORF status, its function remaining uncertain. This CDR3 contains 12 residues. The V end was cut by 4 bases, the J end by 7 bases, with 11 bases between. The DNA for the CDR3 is TGCGCCAGCAGTCTAGAGGCGAGGGAGCAGTACTTC. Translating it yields CASSLEAREQYF.

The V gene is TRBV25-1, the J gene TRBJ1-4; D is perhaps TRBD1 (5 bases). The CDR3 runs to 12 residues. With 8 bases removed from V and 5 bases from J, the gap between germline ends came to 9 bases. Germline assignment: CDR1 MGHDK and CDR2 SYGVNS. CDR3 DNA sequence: TGTGCCAGCGGGGGGTGGAATGAAAAACTGTTTTTT. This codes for CASGGWNEKLFF.

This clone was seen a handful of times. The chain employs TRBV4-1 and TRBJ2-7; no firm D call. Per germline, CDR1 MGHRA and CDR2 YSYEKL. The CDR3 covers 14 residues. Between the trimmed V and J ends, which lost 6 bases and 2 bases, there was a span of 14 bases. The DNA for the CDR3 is TGCGCCAGCAGTCCTTCAAGGTCCACCTACGAGCAGTACTTC. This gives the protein CASSPSRSTYEQYF.

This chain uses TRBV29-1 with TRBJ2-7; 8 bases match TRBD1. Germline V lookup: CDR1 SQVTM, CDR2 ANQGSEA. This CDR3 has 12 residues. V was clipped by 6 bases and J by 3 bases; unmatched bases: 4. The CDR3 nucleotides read TGCAGCGTCGGGACAGGAAACTACGAGCAGTACTTC. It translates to CSVGTGNYEQYF.

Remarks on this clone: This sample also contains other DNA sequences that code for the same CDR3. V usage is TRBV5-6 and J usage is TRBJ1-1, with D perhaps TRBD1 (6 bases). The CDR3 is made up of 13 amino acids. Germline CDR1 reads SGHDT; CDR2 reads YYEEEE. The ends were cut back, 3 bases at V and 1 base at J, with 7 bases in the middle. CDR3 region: CASSSTGNTEAFF. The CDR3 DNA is TGTGCCAGCAGCTCGACAGGGAACACTGAAGCTTTCTTT.

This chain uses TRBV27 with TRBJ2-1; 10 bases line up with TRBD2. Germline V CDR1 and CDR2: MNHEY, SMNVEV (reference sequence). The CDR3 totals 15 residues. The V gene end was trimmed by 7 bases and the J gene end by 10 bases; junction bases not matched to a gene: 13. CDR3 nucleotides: TGTGCCAGCAACGAGGGGCTAGCGGGAGTCCACGAGCAGTTCTTC. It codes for CASNEGLAGVHEQFF.

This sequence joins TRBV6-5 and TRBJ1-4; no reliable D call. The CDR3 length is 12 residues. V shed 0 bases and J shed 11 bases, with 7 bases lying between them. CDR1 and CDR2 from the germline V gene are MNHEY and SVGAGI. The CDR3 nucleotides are TGTGCCAGCAGTTACTCAGGAGAGAAACTGTTTTTT. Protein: CASSYSGEKLFF.

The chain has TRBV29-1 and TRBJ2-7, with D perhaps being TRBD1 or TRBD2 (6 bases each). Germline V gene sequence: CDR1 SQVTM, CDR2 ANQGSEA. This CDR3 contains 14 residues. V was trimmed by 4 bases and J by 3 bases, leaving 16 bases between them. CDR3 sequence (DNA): TGCAGCGTTGTAGGGGGACTGGATATCTACGAGCAGTACTTC. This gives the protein CSVVGGLDIYEQYF.

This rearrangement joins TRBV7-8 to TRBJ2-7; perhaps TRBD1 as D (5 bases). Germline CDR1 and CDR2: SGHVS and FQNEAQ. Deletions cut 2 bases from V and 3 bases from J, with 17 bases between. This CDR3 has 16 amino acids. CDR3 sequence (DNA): TGTGCCAGCAGCTTACCGCGACAGAAAATCTTCTACGAGCAGTACTTC. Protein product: CASSLPRQKIFYEQYF. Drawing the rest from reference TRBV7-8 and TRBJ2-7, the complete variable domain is GAGVSQSPRYKVAKRGQDVALRCDPISGHVSLFWYQQALGQGPEFLTYFQNEAQLDKSGLPSDRFFAERPEGSVSTLKIQRTQQEDSAVYLCASSLPRQKIFYEQYFGPGTRLTVT.

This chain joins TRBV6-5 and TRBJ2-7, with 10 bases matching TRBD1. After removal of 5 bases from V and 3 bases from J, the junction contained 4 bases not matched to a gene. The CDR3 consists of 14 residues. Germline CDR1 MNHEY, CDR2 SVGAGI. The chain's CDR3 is CASSPGTGVYEQYF. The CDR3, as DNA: TGTGCCAGCAGTCCCGGGACAGGGGTCTACGAGCAGTACTTC.

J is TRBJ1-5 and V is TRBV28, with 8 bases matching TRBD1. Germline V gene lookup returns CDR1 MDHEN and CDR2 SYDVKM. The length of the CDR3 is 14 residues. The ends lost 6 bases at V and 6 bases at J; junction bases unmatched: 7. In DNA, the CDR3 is TGTGCCAGCAGCCCCGGGACAGGTCTTCAGCCCCAGCATTTT. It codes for CASSPGTGLQPQHF.

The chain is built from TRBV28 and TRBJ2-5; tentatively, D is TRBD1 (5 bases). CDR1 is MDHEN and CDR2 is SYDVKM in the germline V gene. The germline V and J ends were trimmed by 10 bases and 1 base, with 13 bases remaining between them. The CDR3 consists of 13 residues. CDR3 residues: CATRATIQETQYF. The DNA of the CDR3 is TGTGCCACCAGGGCCACAATCCAAGAGACCCAGTACTTC.

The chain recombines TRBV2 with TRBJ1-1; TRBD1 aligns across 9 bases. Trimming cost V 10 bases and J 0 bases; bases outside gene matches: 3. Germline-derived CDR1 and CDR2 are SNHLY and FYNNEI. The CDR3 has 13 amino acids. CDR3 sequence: CATGQGLNTEAFF. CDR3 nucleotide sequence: TGTGCCACAGGACAGGGGTTGAACACTGAAGCTTTCTTT.

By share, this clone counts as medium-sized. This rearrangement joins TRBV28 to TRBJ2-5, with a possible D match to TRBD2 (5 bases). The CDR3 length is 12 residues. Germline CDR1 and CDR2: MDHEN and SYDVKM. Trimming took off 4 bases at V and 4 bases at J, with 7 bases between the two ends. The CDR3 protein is CASSYGRETQYF. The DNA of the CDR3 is TGTGCCAGCAGTTATGGGAGAGAGACCCAGTACTTC.

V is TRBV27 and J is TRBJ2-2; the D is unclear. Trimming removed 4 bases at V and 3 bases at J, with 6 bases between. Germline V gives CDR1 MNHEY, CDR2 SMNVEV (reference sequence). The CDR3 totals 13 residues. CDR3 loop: CASSYPYTGELFF. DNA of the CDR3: TGTGCCAGCAGTTACCCGTACACCGGGGAGCTGTTTTTT.

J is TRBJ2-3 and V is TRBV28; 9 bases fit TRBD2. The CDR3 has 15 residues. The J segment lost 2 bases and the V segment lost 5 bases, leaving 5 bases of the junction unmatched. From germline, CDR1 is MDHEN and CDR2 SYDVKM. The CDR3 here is CASSPIAGDTDTQYF. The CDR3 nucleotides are TGTGCCAGCAGTCCCATAGCGGGAGACACAGATACGCAGTATTTT.

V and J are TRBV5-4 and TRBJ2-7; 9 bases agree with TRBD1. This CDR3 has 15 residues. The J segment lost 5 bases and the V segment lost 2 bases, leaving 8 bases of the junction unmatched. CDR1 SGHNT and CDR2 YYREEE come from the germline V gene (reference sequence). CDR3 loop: CASSLPGTGLHEQYF. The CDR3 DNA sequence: TGTGCCAGCAGCTTACCCGGGACAGGGCTCCACGAGCAGTACTTC. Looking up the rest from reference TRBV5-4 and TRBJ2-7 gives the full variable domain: ETGVTQSPTHLIKTRGQQVTLRCSSQSGHNTVSWYQQALGQGPQFIFQYYREEENGRGNFPPRFSGLQFPNYSSELNVNALELDDSALYLCASSLPGTGLHEQYFGPGTRLTVT.